This TCR beta chain was observed in a study of identical twins. In germline, CDR1 is SGHRS, CDR2 YFSETQ. V trimming: 2 bases; J trimming: 4 bases; junction bases outside the gene matches: 15. The CDR3 is made up of 18 amino acids. One entry per CDR3 protein, called by TCRdb with MiXCR from the 5' RACE reads. The data show 510,000 or so distinct CDR3 sequences, around 15% seen once. This sample also belongs to another study, concerning yellow fever vaccine responses in identical twins.

The V gene is TRBV5-1, the J gene TRBJ2-7; the match to TRBD1 covers 10 bases. This clonotype was sampled from a woman between 18 and 30 years old in good health. Sequenced input: CD4+ T cells sorted from blood. CDR3 region: CASSLSTGPGQGTYEQYF. The CDR3 DNA reads as TGCGCCAGCAGCTTATCAACCGGACCGGGACAGGGGACATACGAGCAGTACTTC.